The 13 T cell receptor beta chains below all came from one sample that was sequenced in a study of beta chain features in type 1 diabetes. What was sequenced were expressed TCRB transcripts, since all of the isolated RNA had been reverse transcribed. The repertoire was sequenced with immunoSEQ multiplex PCR; TCRdb's copy has only in-frame clones and lacks some. The sample records about 350,000 clones, roughly a fifth being singletons. Specimen: naive CD4+ T cells from blood. These receptors originate from a woman younger than 35 in good health.

This rearrangement joins TRBV2 to TRBJ2-1, with D tentatively TRBD1 (6 bases). The germline CDR1 and CDR2 sequences are SNHLY and FYNNEI. V was shortened by 6 bases and J by 8 bases, with 14 bases between the two germline ends. CDR3 length: 13 residues. This CDR3 reads CASSVRQVDEQFF. The CDR3, as DNA: TGTGCCAGCAGCGTGAGACAGGTAGATGAGCAGTTCTTC.

This clone has just a few counts. This chain links TRBV18 with TRBJ1-1; TRBD1 matches 10 bases. V trimming: 6 bases; J trimming: 0 bases; junction bases outside the gene matches: 7. From germline, CDR1 is KGHSH and CDR2 LQKENI. The CDR3 length is 16 residues. The CDR3 sequence is CASSRGQGVLNTEAFF. In DNA, the CDR3 is TGTGCCAGCTCCCGAGGACAGGGGGTCCTGAACACTGAAGCTTTCTTT.

J is TRBJ2-1 and V is TRBV5-1; D is possibly TRBD2 (7 bases). Trimming removed 3 bases from V and 3 bases from J, with 16 bases in between. This CDR3 comprises 16 residues. Germline V gene lookup returns CDR1 SGHRS and CDR2 YFSETQ. CDR3 sequence (DNA): TGCGCCAGCAGCTGGGGGCTAGCGGAAATCTACAATGAGCAGTTCTTC. It encodes CASSWGLAEIYNEQFF.

This clone was seen a few times. Different DNA sequences within this sample yield the same CDR3. The rearrangement links TRBV5-4 to TRBJ2-1; D unclear. Germline V lookup: CDR1 SGHNT, CDR2 YYREEE (reference sequence). The CDR3 is 12 amino acids. Trimming took 0 bases from V and 7 from J, leaving 5 bases between them. The CDR3 region is CASSLVRNEQFF. In DNA, the CDR3 is TGTGCCAGCAGCTTGGTGAGGAATGAGCAGTTCTTC.

This clone was counted between two and nine times. This chain joins TRBV30 and TRBJ1-5, with 8 positions matching TRBD1. The CDR3 is made up of 17 amino acids. Unmatched junction bases numbered 8, after V lost 1 base and J lost 0 bases. Germline V gene lookup returns CDR1 GTSNPN and CDR2 SVGIG (reference sequence). The CDR3 sequence: CAWSAPGGYYSNQPQHF. As DNA, the CDR3 is TGTGCCTGGAGTGCTCCAGGGGGCTATTATAGCAATCAGCCCCAGCATTTT.

The chain employs TRBV27 and TRBJ2-7; tentative D call: TRBD2 (6 bases). The CDR3 runs 14 residues. Trimming pared 4 bases from V and 7 bases from J, leaving 17 bases between. Germline V gene data show CDR1 as MNHEY and CDR2 as SMNVEV (reference sequence). CDR3 nucleotides: TGTGCCAGCAGTTCACCACAGGACCGGGGGGAGCAGTACTTC. Its protein product is CASSSPQDRGEQYF.

J is TRBJ2-1 and V is TRBV5-6, with TRBD1 matching 7 bases. This CDR3 is 16 amino acids long. V was clipped by 4 bases and J by 3 bases; unmatched bases: 10. Germline assignment: CDR1 SGHDT and CDR2 YYEEEE. CDR3 nucleotide sequence: TGTGCCAGCAGCCAAATCGGGACAGCTCTCTACAATGAGCAGTTCTTC. It translates to CASSQIGTALYNEQFF.

The gene calls are TRBV30 and TRBJ2-3, with D uncertain. V was pared by 5 bases and J by 3 bases, with 18 bases between. CDR1 is GTSNPN and CDR2 is SVGIG in the germline V gene (reference sequence). The CDR3 runs 15 residues. CDR3 DNA sequence: TGTGCCTGGTCCAGGCTGGGTGGAACAACAGATACGCAGTATTTT. Translation gives CAWSRLGGTTDTQYF.

The chain has TRBV19 and TRBJ2-7; D is possibly TRBD1 (5 bases). With 3 bases removed from V and 2 bases from J, the gap between germline ends came to 23 bases. Germline V gene data show CDR1 as LNHDA and CDR2 as SQIVND (reference sequence). This CDR3 comprises 18 residues. The DNA of the CDR3 is TGTGCCAGTAGTATGATCGGAAGTGCTGGGCAGGGCGCCTACGAGCAGTACTTC. It specifies CASSMIGSAGQGAYEQYF.

The chain carries TRBV4-2 and TRBJ2-1; 7 bases align to TRBD2. Germline trimming cut 0 bases from V and 2 bases from J; bases unmatched to any gene: 10. CDR1 is LGHNA, CDR2 YNFKEQ, per germline. The CDR3 loop spans 18 amino acids. The CDR3 protein is CASSQDRAGEIAYNEQFF. In DNA form, the CDR3 reads TGTGCCAGCAGCCAAGACCGGGCGGGAGAGATCGCCTACAATGAGCAGTTCTTC.

The rearrangement links TRBV2 to TRBJ2-5; 10 bases map to TRBD2. CDR3 length: 15 amino acids. Germline CDR1 reads SNHLY; CDR2 reads FYNNEI. The V gene end was trimmed by 3 bases and the J gene end by 3 bases; junction bases not matched to a gene: 4. CDR3 sequence reads: CASSERLAGEETQYF. DNA of the CDR3: TGTGCCAGCAGTGAGAGGCTAGCGGGAGAAGAGACCCAGTACTTC. The complete variable domain, with remaining parts taken from reference TRBV2 and TRBJ2-5, reads EPEVTQTPSHQVTQMGQEVILRCVPISNHLYFYWYRQILGQKVEFLVSFYNNEISEKSEIFDDQFSVERPDGSNFTLKIRSTKLEDSAMYFCASSERLAGEETQYFGPGTRLLVL.

This chain's CDR3 is CASRTVNNSPLHF. CDR3 in DNA: TGTGCCAGCAGGACAGTGAATAATTCACCCCTCCACTTT. The J gene is TRBJ1-6, the V gene TRBV28; possibly TRBD1 for D (5 bases). Trimming left V 6 bases short and J 5 bases short, with 8 bases between. Per germline, CDR1 MDHEN and CDR2 SYDVKM. The CDR3 covers 13 residues. Looking up the rest from reference TRBV28 and TRBJ1-6 gives the full variable domain: DVKVTQSSRYLVKRTGEKVFLECVQDMDHENMFWYRQDPGLGLRLIYFSYDVKMKEKGDIPEGYSVSREKKERFSLILESASTNQTSMYLCASRTVNNSPLHFGNGTRLTVT.

The chain links TRBV11-1 to TRBJ2-7; no definite D call. The germline V and J ends were trimmed by 0 bases and 0 bases, with 9 bases remaining between them. This CDR3 has 15 amino acids. CDR1 SGHAT and CDR2 FQDESV come from the germline V gene (reference sequence). CDR3 in DNA: TGTGCCAGCAGCTTAGCGCACAGTAACTCCTACGAGCAGTACTTC. Encoded protein: CASSLAHSNSYEQYF.